These 26 T cell receptor beta chains originate from one sample sequenced in a study of blood T cell repertoires in COVID-19. Profiling relied on immunoSEQ multiplex PCR, and the TCRdb table lists in-frame clones only, not all of them. The sample contains fewer than 250,000 clones, around 87% of which appear only once. Sequencing used peripheral blood. These receptor sequences come from a man between 60 and 75 years old with acute or convalescent COVID-19.

This clone was observed a handful of times. The gene calls are TRBV7-9 and TRBJ2-7; 7 nucleotides line up with TRBD1. With 1 base clipped from V and 1 base from J, the junction kept 4 bases outside the gene matches. The germline V gene has CDR1 SEHNR and CDR2 FQNEAQ (reference sequence). The CDR3 sequence is 15 residues long. As DNA, the CDR3 is TGTGCCAGCAGCTTAGGGGACAGAATTTCCTACGAGCAGTACTTC. Its protein is CASSLGDRISYEQYF.

The chain carries TRBV29-1 and TRBJ2-5; 8 positions agree with TRBD1. CDR3 length equals 15 residues. Trimming removed 2 bases from V and 1 base from J; junction bases left unmatched: 6. CDR1 and CDR2 (germline): SQVTM, ANQGSEA. The CDR3 reads CSVELGRGPQETQYF. The CDR3 nucleotides read TGCAGCGTTGAACTGGGCAGGGGGCCCCAAGAGACCCAGTACTTC.

V is TRBV28 and J is TRBJ1-3, with unresolved D. Germline V CDR1 and CDR2: MDHEN, SYDVKM. Trimming took 4 bases from V and 4 from J, leaving 8 bases between them. The CDR3 loop spans 13 amino acids. CDR3 in amino acids: CASSSPGGNTIYF. CDR3 DNA sequence: TGTGCCAGCAGTTCCCCGGGAGGAAACACCATATATTTT.

The chain links TRBV7-3 to TRBJ1-2; 12 nucleotides align to TRBD1. From germline, CDR1 is SGHTA and CDR2 FQGTGA. This CDR3 has 15 amino acids. The ends lost 6 bases at V and 9 bases at J; junction bases unmatched: 11. The CDR3 DNA follows: TGTGCCAGCAGTCCAACCCCGGGACAGGGGGCAAGCTACACCTTC. This gives the protein CASSPTPGQGASYTF.

The rearrangement uses TRBV5-3 and TRBJ2-2; weak D call: TRBD2 (5 bases). TRBV5-3 belongs to the ORF category, with a function that is uncertain. The CDR3 runs to 18 residues. Between the trimmed V and J ends, which lost 0 bases and 7 bases, there was a span of 22 bases. CDR3 in amino acids: CARSLDVRTCTSGGELFF. In nucleotides, the CDR3 is TGTGCCAGAAGCTTGGATGTTAGGACTTGTACTTCCGGCGGGGAGCTGTTTTTT.

This chain connects TRBV18 to TRBJ1-5; TRBD1 agrees at 9 bases. The CDR3 covers 18 residues. V was clipped by 4 bases and J by 3 bases; unmatched bases: 13. Germline V gives CDR1 KGHSH, CDR2 LQKENI. The CDR3 DNA reads TGTGCCAGCTCACGTACGGGACAGGGAGGGGGAAACAATCAGCCCCAGCATTTT. This codes for CASSRTGQGGGNNQPQHF.

The chain employs TRBV5-5 and TRBJ1-2; D unresolved. CDR1 SGHKS and CDR2 YYEKEE come from the germline V gene (reference sequence). The CDR3 sequence is 14 residues long. Trimming removed 0 bases at V and 5 bases at J, with 11 bases between. The CDR3 region is CASSLDVHTYGYTF. The CDR3 region has the DNA TGTGCCAGCAGCTTGGATGTTCACACGTATGGCTACACCTTC.

V is TRBV5-1 and J is TRBJ2-6; 7 positions match TRBD2. Trimming cost V 3 bases and J 0 bases; bases outside gene matches: 9. Germline CDR1 SGHRS, CDR2 YFSETQ. This CDR3 spans 18 amino acids. This CDR3 reads CASSSSSGEISGANVLTF. In nucleotides, the CDR3 is TGCGCCAGCAGCTCCTCGAGCGGGGAAATCTCTGGGGCCAACGTCCTGACTTTC.

The chain links TRBV5-1 to TRBJ2-2; TRBD2 matches 9 bases. Germline lookup yields CDR1 SGHRS and CDR2 YFSETQ. The CDR3 is 15 amino acids. Unmatched junction bases numbered 15, after V lost 4 bases and J lost 14 bases. CDR3 sequence reads: CASSAQLAGYLRLFF. In nucleotides, the CDR3 is TGCGCCAGCAGCGCGCAACTAGCGGGCTACCTTCGACTGTTTTTT.

The chain couples TRBV28 to TRBJ1-4, with D unresolved. The CDR3 is made up of 12 amino acids. CDR1 MDHEN and CDR2 SYDVKM come from the germline V gene. V dropped 1 base and J dropped 5 bases, with 2 bases sitting between them. In nucleotides, the CDR3 is TGTGCCAGCAGTTTATTAAATGAAAAACTGTTTTTT. Translation gives CASSLLNEKLFF.

The DNA of the CDR3 is TGTGCCATCAGGATCCAGGGTGCAGATACGCAGTATTTT. Protein sequence: CAIRIQGADTQYF. The chain couples TRBV10-3 to TRBJ2-3; D possibly corresponds to TRBD1 (5 bases). Germline-derived CDR1 and CDR2 are ENHRY and SYGVKD. CDR3 length equals 13 residues. The V end lost 6 bases, the J end lost 4 bases, and 11 bases lay between the germline ends.

Concerning this clone: Other nucleotide sequences in the sample specify the same CDR3. The chain recombines TRBV7-8 with TRBJ1-5, with D possibly TRBD1 on 5 matching bases. The CDR3 sequence is 16 residues long. The germline V gene has CDR1 SGHVS and CDR2 FQNEAQ. Trimming stripped 0 bases from V and 2 bases from J, with 11 bases between. The CDR3 here is CASSLAQGAGNQPQHF. CDR3 sequence (DNA): TGTGCCAGCAGCTTAGCCCAGGGTGCGGGCAATCAGCCCCAGCATTTT.

This clone was detected only a few times. This chain uses TRBV5-6 with TRBJ1-1; 7 bases map to TRBD1. CDR3 size: 17 residues. Germline V gene sequence: CDR1 SGHDT, CDR2 YYEEEE. Germline trimming cut 3 bases from V and 1 base from J; bases unmatched to any gene: 12. CDR3: CASSSLRDSSWNTEAFF. In DNA, the CDR3 is TGTGCCAGCAGCTCACTCCGGGACAGCTCCTGGAACACTGAAGCTTTCTTT. Based on the CDR3 plus reference TRBV5-6 and TRBJ1-1, the full variable domain is DAGVTQSPTHLIKTRGQQVTLRCSPKSGHDTVSWYQQALGQGPQFIFQYYEEEERQRGNFPDRFSGHQFPNYSSELNVNALLLGDSALYLCASSSLRDSSWNTEAFFGQGTRLTVV.

The V gene is TRBV9, the J gene TRBJ2-3; 12 bases agree with TRBD2. CDR1 is SGDLS, CDR2 YYNGEE, per germline. This CDR3 spans 16 amino acids. The V segment lost 7 bases and the J segment 5 bases; nucleotides outside the gene matches: 11. As DNA, the CDR3 is TGTGCCAGCGCTCCCCCCACTAGCGGGGGGAGAGATACGCAGTATTTT. It is translated as CASAPPTSGGRDTQYF.

The V and J genes are TRBV27 and TRBJ2-1; 9 positions agree with TRBD2. Germline loops: CDR1 MNHEY, CDR2 SMNVEV (reference sequence). The V and J ends lost 6 bases and 7 bases, in that order; junction bases with no gene match: 7. This CDR3 has 14 residues. The CDR3 sequence is CASRWSGLANEQFF. DNA for the CDR3: TGTGCCAGCAGGTGGTCGGGACTAGCTAATGAGCAGTTCTTC.

The V and J genes are TRBV7-2 and TRBJ2-5; D possibly corresponds to TRBD1 (7 bases). The V gene lost 1 base and the J gene lost 4 bases, with 16 bases spanning the gap. Germline V lookup: CDR1 SGHTA, CDR2 FQGNSA. The CDR3 length is 16 residues. The CDR3 bases are TGTGCCAGCAGCTTAGGCCGAAGGGGGCGGGGAGAGACCCAGTACTTC. This gives the protein CASSLGRRGRGETQYF.

The chain joins TRBV5-4 to TRBJ1-1; a possible D gene is TRBD1 (5 bases). V lost 5 bases to trimming and J lost 3 bases, with 11 bases between them. The CDR3 totals 13 residues. Germline lookup yields CDR1 SGHNT and CDR2 YYREEE (reference sequence). The CDR3 nucleotides are TGTGCCAGCAGTCAAAAACAGGACACTGAAGCTTTCTTT. This sequence encodes CASSQKQDTEAFF.

V gene TRBV7-9 combines with J gene TRBJ2-1, with a tentative D call TRBD2 (6 bases). From germline, CDR1 is SEHNR and CDR2 FQNEAQ (reference sequence). The CDR3 consists of 16 residues. V was clipped by 2 bases and J by 4 bases, with 15 bases between them. CDR3: CASSLLAGGLYNEQFF. As DNA, the CDR3 is TGTGCCAGCAGCTTATTGGCAGGAGGGTTGTACAATGAGCAGTTCTTC.

The chain recombines TRBV6-4 with TRBJ2-3, with TRBD2 identical over 10 bases. The germline gives CDR1 MRHNA, CDR2 SNTAGT. This CDR3 comprises 15 residues. V was clipped by 5 bases and J by 0 bases; unmatched bases: 2. The CDR3 nucleotides are TGTGCCAGCAGTTTACTAGCGGGGAGCACAGATACGCAGTATTTT. The encoded protein is CASSLLAGSTDTQYF.

This clone came up a few times. Distinct nucleotide sequences in the sample also encode this CDR3. The chain couples TRBV3-1 (or the pseudogene TRBV3-2) to TRBJ1-1, with no clear D. The V gene's germline CDR1 is LGHDT and CDR2 YNNKEL (reference sequence). The CDR3 covers 13 residues. Trimming stripped 0 bases from V and 4 bases from J, with 6 bases between. This CDR3 is CASSQDRGTEAFF. The CDR3 region has the DNA TGTGCCAGCAGCCAAGATAGAGGCACTGAAGCTTTCTTT.

The genes are TRBV7-6 and TRBJ2-5, with TRBD1 matching over 8 bases. CDR1 is SGHVS and CDR2 is FNYEAQ in the germline V gene. With 0 bases clipped from V and 2 bases from J, the junction kept 8 bases outside the gene matches. The CDR3 has 17 amino acids. The CDR3 loop is CASSLAQMTGAQETQYF. The CDR3 nucleotides are TGTGCCAGCAGCTTAGCCCAGATGACAGGGGCGCAAGAGACCCAGTACTTC.

V gene TRBV11-1 combines with J gene TRBJ2-7; D might be TRBD1 (5 bases). This CDR3 comprises 14 residues. Looked up from germline, CDR1 is SGHAT and CDR2 is FQDESV (reference sequence). V lost 0 bases, J lost 2 bases, and 8 bases lay in between. The CDR3 DNA sequence: TGTGCCAGCAGCTTAGCTTACAGGCCCTACGAGCAGTACTTC. Protein product: CASSLAYRPYEQYF.

The chain combines TRBV9 with TRBJ2-6; 8 bases match TRBD1. The germline V gene encodes CDR1 SGDLS and CDR2 YYNGEE. Germline trimming cut 3 bases from V and 3 bases from J; bases unmatched to any gene: 14. The CDR3 runs 19 residues. Here the CDR3 DNA reads TGTGCCAGCAGCGGGCCCCACCGACAGGGGCTTGGTGGGGCCAACGTCCTGACTTTC. Its protein is CASSGPHRQGLGGANVLTF.

This clone has just one count. This chain uses TRBV5-6 with TRBJ1-4; D might be TRBD1 (6 bases). This CDR3 region has 16 residues. V was clipped by 4 bases and J by 6 bases, with 19 bases between them. Per germline, CDR1 SGHDT and CDR2 YYEEEE. The CDR3 loop reads CASSPNVRGTHEKLFF. For the CDR3, the DNA is TGTGCCAGCAGCCCTAATGTAAGGGGGACCCATGAAAAACTGTTTTTT.

The CDR3 here is CASSLAGTGGSNEQFF. The CDR3 nucleotides are TGCGCCAGCAGCTTGGCGGGGACAGGGGGATCCAATGAGCAGTTCTTC. This rearrangement joins TRBV5-1 to TRBJ2-1; 11 positions match TRBD1. With V trimmed by 0 bases and J by 6 bases, 5 bases remained unmatched. Germline values: CDR1 SGHRS, CDR2 YFSETQ. This CDR3 is built from 16 residues.

The chain recombines TRBV9 with TRBJ2-2, with D perhaps TRBD2 (5 bases). Trimming stripped 0 bases from V and 2 bases from J, with 8 bases between. This CDR3 has 15 amino acids. Germline CDR1 is SGDLS and CDR2 is YYNGEE. CDR3 DNA: TGTGCCAGCAGCGTAGGGGAGTCCAACACCGGGGAGCTGTTTTTT. This sequence encodes CASSVGESNTGELFF.